The text below deals with one T cell receptor beta chain. The antigen is not known. Sequencing used immunoSEQ multiplex PCR; TCRdb keeps in-frame clones, though not all of them. The profile shows tens of thousands of clones, roughly 87% of them singletons. The data originate from a study of T cells in localized non-small cell lung cancer. General study findings and limits: Adjacent lung tissue had a median roughly 52 of the top 100 clones found in the tumor. Higher blood T cell density went with longer overall survival. Sequencing was restricted to one tumor region; therefore, heterogeneity remains possible. Tumor trailed uninvolved adjacent lung in T cell clonality, which peaked there.

The CDR3 is 16 amino acids. CDR1 and CDR2 from the germline V gene are SGHVS and FNYEAQ. V lost 5 bases, J lost 3 bases, and 7 bases stayed unmatched. The sequence came from a male donor at least 60 years old with stage I squamous cell lung carcinoma. The sequenced sample was peripheral blood, obtained before any cancer treatment. The chain links TRBV7-6 to TRBJ2-2, with 9 bases matching TRBD1. Here the CDR3 reads CASSDGQGMDTGELFF. The CDR3 region has the DNA TGTGCCAGCAGCGACGGACAGGGGATGGACACCGGGGAGCTGTTTTTT.